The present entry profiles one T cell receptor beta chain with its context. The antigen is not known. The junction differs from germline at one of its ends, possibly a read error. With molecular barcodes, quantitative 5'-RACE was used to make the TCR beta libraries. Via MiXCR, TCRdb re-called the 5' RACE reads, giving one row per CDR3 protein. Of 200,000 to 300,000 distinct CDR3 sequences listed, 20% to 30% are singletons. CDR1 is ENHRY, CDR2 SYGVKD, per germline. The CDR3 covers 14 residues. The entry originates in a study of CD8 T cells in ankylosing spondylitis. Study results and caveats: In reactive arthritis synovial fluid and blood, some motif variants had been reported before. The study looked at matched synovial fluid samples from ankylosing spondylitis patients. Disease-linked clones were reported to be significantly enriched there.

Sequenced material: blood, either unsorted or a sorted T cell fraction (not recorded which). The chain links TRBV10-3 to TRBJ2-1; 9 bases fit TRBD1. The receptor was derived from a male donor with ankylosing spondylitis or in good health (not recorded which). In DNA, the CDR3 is TGTGCCATCAGTGAGGAACAGGGGGCCGCTGAGCAGTCCTTC. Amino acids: CAISEEQGAAEQSF.